This T cell receptor beta chain stems from a study of a mutant IDH1 vaccine in newly diagnosed glioma. Study-level information: Vaccination of patients was performed eight times, in weeks 1, 3, 5, 7, 11, 15, 19 and 23. Vaccines began 4-6 weeks after radiotherapy alone, or with temozolomide cycles. Patients had received radiotherapy, temozolomide, or both previously, most receiving both.

Repertoires were generated with immunoSEQ multiplex PCR, while TCRdb's copy carries only in-frame clones and drops some. The sample has 30,000 to 40,000 clones, around 81% seen once. In the case of this clone: Its antigen remains unidentified.

CDR3 length: 13 amino acids. Germline V gene lookup returns CDR1 SGHTA and CDR2 FQGNSA. Trimming removed 5 bases from V and 4 bases from J, with 11 bases in between. Time point of the sample: week 23, last vaccination. Every single dose of the vaccine, 300 ug of mutant IDH1 20-mer peptide, came with topical imiquimod. The chain combines TRBV7-2 with TRBJ1-1; possible D gene TRBD1, 5 bases. The specimen was PBMCs, collected from a glioma patient whose treatment included an IDH1 peptide vaccine. The clonotype comes from a man in his forties or fifties with glioma. This chain's CDR3 is CASSRGRGTEAFF. The CDR3 nucleotides are TGTGCCAGCAGCCGCGGAAGGGGCACTGAAGCTTTCTTT.